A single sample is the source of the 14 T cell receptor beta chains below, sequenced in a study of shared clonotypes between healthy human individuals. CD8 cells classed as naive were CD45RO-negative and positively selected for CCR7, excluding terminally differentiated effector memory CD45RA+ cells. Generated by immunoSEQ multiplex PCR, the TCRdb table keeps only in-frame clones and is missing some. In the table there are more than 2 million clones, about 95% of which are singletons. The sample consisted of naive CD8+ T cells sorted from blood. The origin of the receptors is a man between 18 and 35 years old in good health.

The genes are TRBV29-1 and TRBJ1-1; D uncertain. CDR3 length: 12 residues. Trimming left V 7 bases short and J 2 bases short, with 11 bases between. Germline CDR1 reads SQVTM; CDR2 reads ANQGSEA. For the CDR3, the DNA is TGCAGCGCCCACTTCGTTAACACTGAAGCTTTCTTT. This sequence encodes CSAHFVNTEAFF.

For the CDR3, the DNA is TGTGCCAGCAGCTTGGTTGTAGACACAGATACGCAGTATTTT. Its protein product is CASSLVVDTDTQYF. The chain joins TRBV9 to TRBJ2-3; D gene uncertain. Trimming stripped 4 bases from V and 2 bases from J, with 11 bases between. This CDR3 has 14 residues. The germline V gene has CDR1 SGDLS and CDR2 YYNGEE.

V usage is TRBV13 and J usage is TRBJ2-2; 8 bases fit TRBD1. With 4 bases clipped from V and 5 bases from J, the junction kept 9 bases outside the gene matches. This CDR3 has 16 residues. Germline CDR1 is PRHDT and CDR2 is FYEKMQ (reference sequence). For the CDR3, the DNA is TGTGCCAGCAGCTCACCCGGACAGGGACTTACCGGGGAGCTGTTTTTT. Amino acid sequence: CASSSPGQGLTGELFF.

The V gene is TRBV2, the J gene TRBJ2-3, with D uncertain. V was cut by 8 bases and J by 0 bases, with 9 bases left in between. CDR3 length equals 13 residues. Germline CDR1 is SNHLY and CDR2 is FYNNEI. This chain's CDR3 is CASVGESTDTQYF. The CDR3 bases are TGTGCCAGCGTGGGCGAGAGCACAGATACGCAGTATTTT.

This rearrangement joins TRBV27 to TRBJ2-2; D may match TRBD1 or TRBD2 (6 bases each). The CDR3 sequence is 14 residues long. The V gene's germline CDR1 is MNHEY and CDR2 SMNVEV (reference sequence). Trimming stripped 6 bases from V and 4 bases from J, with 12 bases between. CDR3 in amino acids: CASSVGGPTGELFF. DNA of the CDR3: TGTGCCAGCAGCGTGGGGGGCCCCACCGGGGAGCTGTTTTTT.

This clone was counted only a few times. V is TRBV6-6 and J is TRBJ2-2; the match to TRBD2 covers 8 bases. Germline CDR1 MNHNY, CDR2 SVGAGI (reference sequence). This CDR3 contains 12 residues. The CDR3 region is CATGGITGELFF. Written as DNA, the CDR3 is TGTGCGACGGGAGGGATCACCGGGGAGCTGTTTTTT.

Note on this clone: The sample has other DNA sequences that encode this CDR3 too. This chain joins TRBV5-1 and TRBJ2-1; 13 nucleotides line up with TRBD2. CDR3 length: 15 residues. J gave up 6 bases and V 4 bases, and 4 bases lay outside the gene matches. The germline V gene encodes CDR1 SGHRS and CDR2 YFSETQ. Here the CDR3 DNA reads TGCGCCAGCAGCCCGGGACTAGCGGGAATCAATGAGCAGTTCTTC. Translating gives CASSPGLAGINEQFF. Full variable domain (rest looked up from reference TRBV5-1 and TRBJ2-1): KAGVTQTPRYLIKTRGQQVTLSCSPISGHRSVSWYQQTPGQGLQFLFEYFSETQRNKGNFPGRFSGRQFSNSRSEMNVSTLELGDSALYLCASSPGLAGINEQFFGPGTRLTVL.

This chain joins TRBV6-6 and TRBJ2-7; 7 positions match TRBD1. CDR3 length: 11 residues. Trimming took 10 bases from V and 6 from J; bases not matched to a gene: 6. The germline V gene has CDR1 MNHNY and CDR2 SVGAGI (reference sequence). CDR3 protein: CATETGLEQYF. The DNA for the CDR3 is TGTGCCACCGAGACAGGGCTCGAGCAGTACTTC.

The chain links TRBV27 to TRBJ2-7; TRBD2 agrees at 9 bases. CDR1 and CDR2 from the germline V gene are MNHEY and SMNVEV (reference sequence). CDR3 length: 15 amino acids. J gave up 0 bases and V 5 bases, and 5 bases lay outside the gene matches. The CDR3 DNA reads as TGTGCCAGCAGTCTGGGACTAGCCCTCTCCTACGAGCAGTACTTC. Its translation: CASSLGLALSYEQYF.

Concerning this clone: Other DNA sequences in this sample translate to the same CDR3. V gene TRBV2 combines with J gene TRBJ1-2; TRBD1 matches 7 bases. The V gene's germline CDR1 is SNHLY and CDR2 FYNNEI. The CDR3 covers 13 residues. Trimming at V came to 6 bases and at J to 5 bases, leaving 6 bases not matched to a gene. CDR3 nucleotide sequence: TGTGCCAGCAGCCTCGGACAGGTATATGGCTACACCTTC. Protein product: CASSLGQVYGYTF.

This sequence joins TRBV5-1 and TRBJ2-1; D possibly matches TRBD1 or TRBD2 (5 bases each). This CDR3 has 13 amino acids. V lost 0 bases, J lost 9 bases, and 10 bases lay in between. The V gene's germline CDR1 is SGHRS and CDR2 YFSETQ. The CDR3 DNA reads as TGCGCCAGCAGCTTGGCCAGGGACGGTGAGCAGTTCTTC. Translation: CASSLARDGEQFF.

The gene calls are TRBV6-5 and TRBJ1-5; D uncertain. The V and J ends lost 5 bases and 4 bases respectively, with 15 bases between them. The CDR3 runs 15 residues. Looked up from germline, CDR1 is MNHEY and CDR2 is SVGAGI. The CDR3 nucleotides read TGTGCCAGCAGTGCCAAGGACGGAGCTAATCAGCCCCAGCATTTT. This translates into CASSAKDGANQPQHF.

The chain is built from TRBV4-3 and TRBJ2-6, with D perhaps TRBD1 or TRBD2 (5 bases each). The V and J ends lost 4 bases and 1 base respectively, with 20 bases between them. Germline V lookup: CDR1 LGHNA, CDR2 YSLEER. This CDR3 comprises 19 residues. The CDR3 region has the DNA TGCGCCAGCAGCCCTCGGACACTAGTCGTGACTTCTGGGGCCAACGTCCTGACTTTC. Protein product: CASSPRTLVVTSGANVLTF.

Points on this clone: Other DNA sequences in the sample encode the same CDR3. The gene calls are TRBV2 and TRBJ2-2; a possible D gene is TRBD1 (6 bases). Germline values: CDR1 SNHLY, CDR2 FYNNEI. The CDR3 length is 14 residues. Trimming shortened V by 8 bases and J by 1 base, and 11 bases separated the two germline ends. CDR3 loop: CASSRTENTGELFF. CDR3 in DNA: TGTGCCAGCTCCCGGACAGAGAACACCGGGGAGCTGTTTTTT.